What follows describes a single T cell receptor (beta chain). Its matching antigen is unknown. Sequencing of the DNA from cultured CD4+ T cells was carried out with the Oncomine TCR Beta short-read assay. One entry per CDR3 protein, called by TCRdb with MiXCR from the PCR reads. The sample consists of approximately 16,000 distinct CDR3 sequences, roughly 80% of them appearing once. The treatment is: approximately 11-day PBMC culture with coronavirus spike peptide pools or control peptides (ViraFEST assay). This sample is part of a study of vaccination and CD4 T cells after COVID-19. As for the study in general: Post-vaccine specimens were obtained a median around 79 days after dose two (range 14 to 241).

Source: CD4+ T cells from blood, cultured in vitro, taken after SARS-CoV-2 vaccination. This clonotype was obtained from a human donor who received a COVID-19 vaccine.

The CDR3: CASSPYRTSPTQETQYF. CDR3 coding DNA: TGTGCCAGCAGCCCGTACCGTACCTCCCCAACCCAAGAGACCCAGTACTTC. J is TRBJ2-5 and V is TRBV5-4, with D unclear. Per germline, CDR1 SGHNT and CDR2 YYREEE (reference sequence). The ends were cut back, 4 bases at V and 1 base at J, with 20 bases in the middle. The CDR3 consists of 17 residues.